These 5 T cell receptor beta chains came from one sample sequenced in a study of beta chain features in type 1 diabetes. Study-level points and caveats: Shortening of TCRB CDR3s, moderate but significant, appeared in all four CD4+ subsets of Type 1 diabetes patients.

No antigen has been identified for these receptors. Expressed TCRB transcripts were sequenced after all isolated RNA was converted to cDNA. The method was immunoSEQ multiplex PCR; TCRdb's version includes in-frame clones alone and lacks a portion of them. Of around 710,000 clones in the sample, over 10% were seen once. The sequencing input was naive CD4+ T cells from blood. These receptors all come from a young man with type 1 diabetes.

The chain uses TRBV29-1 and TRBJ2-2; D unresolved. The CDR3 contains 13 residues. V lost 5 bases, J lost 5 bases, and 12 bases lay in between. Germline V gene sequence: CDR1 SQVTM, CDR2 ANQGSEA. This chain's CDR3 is CSVRMLLTGELFF. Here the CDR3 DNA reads TGCAGCGTTCGCATGCTACTGACCGGGGAGCTGTTTTTT.

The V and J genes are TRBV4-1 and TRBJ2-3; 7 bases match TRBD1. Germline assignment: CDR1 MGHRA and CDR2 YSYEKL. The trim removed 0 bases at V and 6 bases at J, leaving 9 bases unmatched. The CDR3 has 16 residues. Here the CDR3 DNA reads TGCGCCAGCAGCCAAGATAAGAGGGGGCCAGGGGATACGCAGTATTTT. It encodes CASSQDKRGPGDTQYF.

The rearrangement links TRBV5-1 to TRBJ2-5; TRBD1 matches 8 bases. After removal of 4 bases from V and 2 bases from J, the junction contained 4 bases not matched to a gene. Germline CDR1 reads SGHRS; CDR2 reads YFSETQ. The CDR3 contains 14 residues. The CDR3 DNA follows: TGCGCCAGCAGCGGACAGGGAGCTCAAGAGACCCAGTACTTC. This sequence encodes CASSGQGAQETQYF.

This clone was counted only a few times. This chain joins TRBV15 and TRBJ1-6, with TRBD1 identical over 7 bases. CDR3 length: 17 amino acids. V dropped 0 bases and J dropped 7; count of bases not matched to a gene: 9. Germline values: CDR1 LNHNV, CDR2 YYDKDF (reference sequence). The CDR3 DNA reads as TGTGCCACCAGCAGAGAGAGGGGGCAACTTGGGAATTCACCCCTCCACTTT. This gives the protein CATSRERGQLGNSPLHF.

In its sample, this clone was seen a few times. For the CDR3, the DNA is TGTGCCAGCAGCTTGTACTCACTAGCCCAATACAATGAGCAGTTCTTC. It encodes CASSLYSLAQYNEQFF. The chain is built from TRBV5-6 and TRBJ2-1; a possible D gene is TRBD2 (6 bases). Trimming shortened V by 1 base and J by 4 bases, and 15 bases separated the two germline ends. The CDR3 runs to 16 residues. CDR1 is SGHDT, CDR2 YYEEEE, per germline.